These T cell receptor beta chains were read from a single sample in a study of T cell repertoires in cytomegalovirus infection. Each CDR3 protein gets one entry after TCRdb re-called the reads with MiXCR. The table has about 770,000 distinct CDR3 sequences, almost 30% seen once; the top ten hold around 13%. These receptors lack a known antigen. This sample comprised cultured CD8+ T cells from PBMCs, obtained from culture after CMV antigen stimulation. These receptors came from a human donor in good health (CMV status not recorded). Some clones in this sample may be carry-over from other donors' samples. Each CDR3 is given with its conserved first and last residue. D genes are given only for firm matches. Clone size is shown for a subset of rows, as once, few, many or a class of expanded clone.

D: TRBD1; J: TRBJ2-5; size: few; V: TRBV12-3/TRBV12-4; CDR3: CASSFGPPGTGVFGTQYF; DNA: TGTGCCAGCAGCTTCGGACCCCCCGGGACAGGCGTCTTCGGGACCCAGTACTTC
D: TRBD2; J: TRBJ2-1; size: .; V: TRBV27; CDR3: CASSLWASGEDVQFF; DNA: TGTGCCAGCAGTTTATGGGCTAGCGGGGAGGATGTGCAGTTCTTC
D: .; J: TRBJ2-1; size: once; V: TRBV4-1; CDR3: CASSQVAGYNEQFF; DNA: TGCGCCAGCAGCCAAGTGGCGGGTTACAATGAGCAGTTCTTC
D: .; J: TRBJ1-1; size: many; V: TRBV7-9; CDR3: CASSLPQQGLGNTEAFF; DNA: TGTGCCAGCAGCTTACCCCAACAGGGTTTGGGGAACACTGAAGCTTTCTTT
D: .; J: TRBJ2-4; size: .; V: TRBV27; CDR3: CASSSGGPFKNIQYF; DNA: TGTGCCAGCAGTTCTGGGGGACCATTCAAAAACATTCAGTACTTC
D: .; J: TRBJ2-1; size: .; V: TRBV27; CDR3: CASSLYRGGPQRQFF; DNA: TGTGCCAGCAGTTTATATCGTGGTGGGCCCCAACGGCAGTTCTTC
D: .; J: TRBJ2-5; size: .; V: TRBV24-1; CDR3: CATSDPRERGETQYF; DNA: TGTGCCACCAGTGATCCGAGGGAGCGTGGAGAGACCCAGTACTTC
D: TRBD2; J: TRBJ2-6; size: few; V: TRBV28; CDR3: CASSLWGLAGGYYDSSGANVLTF; DNA: TGTGCCAGCAGTTTATGGGGACTAGCGGGGGGCTACTACGACAGCTCTGGGGCCAACGTCCTGACTTTC
D: .; J: TRBJ1-2; size: .; V: TRBV7-9; CDR3: CASSLDIRQPPNYGYTF; DNA: TGTGCCAGCAGCTTAGATATAAGACAGCCTCCTAACTATGGCTACACCTTC
D: .; J: TRBJ1-1; size: few; V: TRBV6-2/TRBV6-3; CDR3: CASSYVTTVGLNTEAFF; DNA: TGTGCCAGCAGTTACGTGACGACCGTGGGGTTGAACACTGAAGCTTTCTTT
D: .; J: TRBJ1-6; size: .; V: TRBV27; CDR3: CASSLGTPNNSPLHF; DNA: TGTGCCAGCAGCCTCGGGACACCGAATAATTCACCCCTCCACTTT
D: .; J: TRBJ2-5; size: .; V: TRBV7-9; CDR3: CASSLQQGEETQYF; DNA: TGTGCCAGCAGCTTACAACAGGGAGAAGAGACCCAGTACTTC
D: .; J: TRBJ1-3; size: few; V: TRBV4-1; CDR3: CASSQDLSDPTTIYF; DNA: TGCGCCAGCAGCCAAGATCTTAGTGACCCGACCACCATATATTTT
D: TRBD1; J: TRBJ2-3; size: .; V: TRBV7-9; CDR3: CASSKTGASDTQYF; DNA: TGTGCCAGCAGCAAGACAGGGGCCTCAGATACGCAGTATTTT
D: .; J: TRBJ2-2; size: many; V: TRBV7-9; CDR3: CASSLRRVGTGELFF; DNA: TGTGCCAGCAGCTTACGCAGGGTGGGAACCGGGGAGCTGTTTTTT
D: .; J: TRBJ1-1; size: .; V: TRBV19; CDR3: CASTGGAAEAFF; DNA: TGTGCCAGTACGGGGGGCGCAGCTGAAGCTTTCTTT
D: TRBD2; J: TRBJ2-3; size: .; V: TRBV13; CDR3: CASSAQRGVRDTQYF; DNA: TGTGCCAGCAGCGCTCAGCGGGGGGTTCGGGATACGCAGTATTTT
D: .; J: TRBJ2-1; size: .; V: TRBV27; CDR3: CASSTGGLLGGNEQFF; DNA: TGTGCCAGCAGTACGGGGGGACTTTTAGGGGGCAATGAGCAGTTCTTC
D: TRBD1; J: TRBJ1-6; size: .; V: TRBV2; CDR3: CASRPTGGINSPLHF; DNA: TGTGCCAGCAGACCAACAGGGGGGATTAATTCACCCCTCCACTTT
D: TRBD1; J: TRBJ2-1; size: few; V: TRBV2; CDR3: CASSEIPGQGAGSFGQFF; DNA: TGTGCCAGCAGTGAAATCCCGGGACAGGGGGCGGGGAGCTTTGGGCAGTTCTTC
D: .; J: TRBJ1-1; size: .; V: TRBV9; CDR3: CASSVARKGMSENTEAFF; DNA: TGTGCCAGCAGCGTAGCTCGGAAGGGCATGAGTGAGAACACTGAAGCTTTCTTT
D: .; J: TRBJ1-1; size: few; V: TRBV7-9; CDR3: CASSDWAGGF; DNA: TGTGCCAGCAGCGACTGGGCTGGGGGATTT
D: TRBD1; J: TRBJ1-1; size: .; V: TRBV6-1; CDR3: CASPGQGRDTEAFF; DNA: TGTGCCAGCCCGGGACAGGGAAGAGACACTGAAGCTTTCTTT
D: TRBD2; J: TRBJ2-1; size: once; V: TRBV6-2/TRBV6-3; CDR3: CASSSGTSGGEGFF; DNA: TGTGCCAGCAGTTCAGGGACTAGCGGGGGGGAGGGGTTCTTC
D: .; J: TRBJ2-5; size: .; V: TRBV10-3; CDR3: CAISESKYQETQYF; DNA: TGTGCCATCAGTGAGTCGAAATACCAAGAGACCCAGTACTTC
D: .; J: TRBJ1-5; size: .; V: TRBV4-2; CDR3: CASSQETGRISNQPQHF; DNA: TGTGCCAGCAGCCAAGAAACGGGACGGATTAGCAATCAGCCCCAGCATTTT
D: TRBD1; J: TRBJ2-1; size: .; V: TRBV5-1; CDR3: CASSFRGRDEQFF; DNA: TGCGCCAGCAGCTTCAGGGGGCGGGATGAGCAGTTCTTC
D: .; J: TRBJ1-4; size: .; V: TRBV7-6; CDR3: CASSNRAPGEKLFF; DNA: TGTGCCAGCAGCAACCGGGCCCCAGGGGAAAAACTGTTTTTT
D: .; J: TRBJ2-1; size: .; V: TRBV6-6; CDR3: CASSYSKSLNEQFF; DNA: TGTGCCAGCAGTTACTCGAAGTCGTTGAATGAGCAGTTCTTC
D: .; J: TRBJ2-5; size: .; V: TRBV19; CDR3: CASSMSAGETQYF; DNA: TGTGCCAGTAGTATGTCAGCAGGGGAGACCCAGTACTTC
D: TRBD2; J: TRBJ2-1; size: .; V: TRBV7-6; CDR3: CASRQLAGGLNEQFF; DNA: TGTGCCAGCAGACAACTAGCGGGGGGGTTGAATGAGCAGTTCTTC
D: .; J: TRBJ1-1; size: .; V: TRBV3-1; CDR3: CASSPQEGNTEAFF; DNA: TGTGCCAGCAGCCCCCAGGAGGGGAACACTGAAGCTTTCTTT
D: .; J: TRBJ1-3; size: .; V: TRBV7-7; CDR3: CASSSGDGSGNTIYF; DNA: TGTGCTAGCAGCTCCGGGGATGGCTCTGGAAACACCATATATTTT
D: .; J: TRBJ2-7; size: many; V: TRBV7-8; CDR3: CASSFTSYEQYF; DNA: TGTGCCAGCAGCTTTACTAGTTACGAGCAGTACTTC
D: .; J: TRBJ2-1; size: many; V: TRBV7-9; CDR3: CASSLGAPEEQFF; DNA: TGTGCCAGCAGCTTAGGCGCTCCGGAGGAGCAGTTCTTC
D: TRBD1; J: TRBJ2-7; size: .; V: TRBV7-4; CDR3: CATRRQGSYEQYF; DNA: TGTGCCACTCGGAGACAGGGCTCCTACGAGCAGTACTTC
D: .; J: TRBJ1-2; size: .; V: TRBV19; CDR3: CASSMSGSYGYTF; DNA: TGTGCCAGTAGTATGTCTGGGAGCTATGGCTACACCTTC
D: TRBD1; J: TRBJ2-2; size: .; V: TRBV12-3/TRBV12-4; CDR3: CASSPPGQGTTGELFF; DNA: TGTGCCAGCAGTCCCCCGGGACAGGGGACCACCGGGGAGCTGTTTTTT
D: .; J: TRBJ1-4; size: few; V: TRBV2; CDR3: CASSVEGRPNEKLFF; DNA: TGTGCCAGCAGTGTAGAGGGTAGACCTAATGAAAAACTGTTTTTT
D: .; J: TRBJ1-5; size: .; V: TRBV12-3/TRBV12-4; CDR3: CASRREGPQHF; DNA: TGTGCCAGCAGAAGAGAGGGGCCCCAGCATTTT
D: TRBD2; J: TRBJ2-3; size: .; V: TRBV27; CDR3: CVSTSGGGGTDTQYF; DNA: TGTGTCAGCACCTCGGGGGGGGGCGGCACAGATACGCAGTATTTT
D: .; J: TRBJ1-5; size: many; V: TRBV6-1; CDR3: CATQSSGAQPQHF; DNA: TGTGCCACCCAATCCAGCGGGGCACAGCCCCAGCATTTT